Listed here are 17 T cell receptor beta chains from one sample, sequenced in a study of T cells after yellow fever vaccination. TCRdb recomputed calls from the 5' RACE reads with MiXCR, one row per CDR3 protein. The data contain hundreds of thousands of distinct CDR3 sequences, about 10% of them seen just once; the ten biggest clones take up approximately 3.5%. Sequences were derived from CD4+ T cells sorted from PBMCs, sampled 5 days after the yellow fever booster vaccination. The source is a young man who received the YFV17D yellow fever vaccine.

The V and J genes are TRBV7-6 and TRBJ2-1, with a tentative D call TRBD1 (6 bases). Germline V gene data show CDR1 as SGHVS and CDR2 as FNYEAQ. The CDR3 length is 14 residues. The V gene lost 5 bases and the J gene lost 4 bases, with 12 bases spanning the gap. The CDR3 here is CASSPRQVYNEQFF. The CDR3 DNA reads TGTGCCAGCAGCCCCCGACAGGTTTACAATGAGCAGTTCTTC.

This clonotype was observed a handful of times. The chain is built from TRBV18 and TRBJ2-7; D gene ambiguous. V lost 3 bases and J lost 3, with 9 bases in between. The CDR3 covers 13 residues. CDR1 and CDR2 (germline): KGHSH, LQKENI. CDR3: CASSPRADYEQYF. CDR3 sequence (DNA): TGTGCCAGCTCACCCCGGGCTGACTACGAGCAGTACTTC. Complete variable domain (other parts from reference TRBV18 and TRBJ2-7): NAGVMQNPRHLVRRRGQEARLRCSPMKGHSHVYWYRQLPEEGLKFMVYLQKENIIDESGMPKERFSAEFPKEGPSILRIQQVVRGDSAAYFCASSPRADYEQYFGPGTRLTVT.

This clonotype appeared many times. CDR3: CASSSVETQYF. Written as DNA, the CDR3 is TGTGCCAGCAGTTCGGTAGAGACCCAGTACTTC. The chain recombines TRBV6-2 or TRBV6-3 with TRBJ2-5, with no clear D. The V gene's germline CDR1 is MNHEY and CDR2 SVGEGT. CDR3 size: 11 residues. Trimming cost V 4 bases and J 4 bases, with 4 bases left between them.

This clonotype was recorded a few times. This chain links TRBV21-1 with TRBJ2-1; the table's D call, TRBD2, has no DNA check behind it. TRBV21-1 is a pseudogene. This CDR3 is 16 amino acids long. The CDR3 reads CASSKVRRVRMNEQFF. The CDR3 nucleotides read TGTGCCAGCAGCAAAGTTAGGAGGGTGCGTATGAATGAGCAGTTCTTC.

There are a few counts of this clonotype. The chain carries TRBV5-1 and TRBJ2-5; a possible D gene is TRBD1 (7 bases). CDR3 size: 14 residues. V lost 2 bases and J lost 5, with 13 bases in between. Germline CDR1 SGHRS, CDR2 YFSETQ. The CDR3 reads CASSFTPGGETQYF. The DNA for the CDR3 is TGCGCCAGCAGCTTCACTCCAGGGGGGGAGACCCAGTACTTC. The variable domain in full, with the rest retrieved from reference TRBV5-1 and TRBJ2-5, is KAGVTQTPRYLIKTRGQQVTLSCSPISGHRSVSWYQQTPGQGLQFLFEYFSETQRNKGNFPGRFSGRQFSNSRSEMNVSTLELGDSALYLCASSFTPGGETQYFGPGTRLLVL.

This clonotype came up many times. J is TRBJ1-1 and V is TRBV7-2; D remains unclear. CDR1 is SGHTA and CDR2 is FQGNSA in the germline V gene. CDR3 length equals 15 residues. Trimming removed 0 bases from V and 3 bases from J, with 11 bases in between. In DNA, the CDR3 is TGTGCCAGCAGCTTAGCTCCCGTTATGTACACTGAAGCTTTCTTT. This codes for CASSLAPVMYTEAFF.

The CDR3 bases are TGTGCCACCAGTGATCCGGGACTAGGGGTTCGAGAGACCCAGTACTTC. This sequence encodes CATSDPGLGVRETQYF. J is TRBJ2-5 and V is TRBV24-1; 8 bases align to TRBD2. From germline, CDR1 is KGHDR and CDR2 SFDVKD. This CDR3 has 16 amino acids. With V trimmed by 3 bases and J by 4 bases, 9 bases remained unmatched.

CDR3 region: CASSLTGGKYEQYF. CDR3 DNA sequence: TGTGCCAGCAGCTTGACAGGGGGCAAGTACGAGCAGTACTTC. The gene calls are TRBV7-2 and TRBJ2-7, with 10 nucleotides matching TRBD1. V dropped 3 bases and J dropped 4; count of bases not matched to a gene: 3. The CDR3 extends over 14 amino acids. The germline gives CDR1 SGHTA, CDR2 FQGNSA.

For the CDR3, the DNA is TGTGCCAGTAGTTTCCGGTGGGCAGATACGCAGTATTTT. This translates into CASSFRWADTQYF. The chain combines TRBV19 with TRBJ2-3; D gene ambiguous. The V end lost 5 bases, the J end lost 4 bases, and 10 bases lay between the germline ends. This CDR3 is built from 13 residues. Germline lookup yields CDR1 LNHDA and CDR2 SQIVND (reference sequence).

This clonotype was seen ten or more times. The genes are TRBV5-1 and TRBJ2-1; TRBD2 agrees at 8 bases. The CDR3 sequence is 17 residues long. The V segment lost 3 bases and the J segment 0 bases; nucleotides outside the gene matches: 8. Per germline, CDR1 SGHRS and CDR2 YFSETQ. CDR3 bases: TGCGCCAGCAGCTGGGGGTTAGCGGGGAGCTCCTACAATGAGCAGTTCTTC. This translates into CASSWGLAGSSYNEQFF.

There are a few counts of this clonotype. This chain joins TRBV9 and TRBJ1-2, with D uncertain. The CDR3 covers 14 residues. The ends were cut back, 2 bases at V and 7 bases at J, with 15 bases in the middle. The germline V gene has CDR1 SGDLS and CDR2 YYNGEE. CDR3 sequence reads: CASSVQPVESGYTF. The CDR3 DNA sequence: TGTGCCAGCAGCGTCCAGCCGGTGGAGAGTGGCTACACCTTC.

The rearrangement links TRBV5-5 to TRBJ2-2, with D perhaps matching TRBD2 (6 bases). CDR3 length: 15 amino acids. The V end was cut by 4 bases, the J end by 16 bases, with 26 bases between. Germline V CDR1 and CDR2: SGHKS, YYEKEE (reference sequence). CDR3 residues: CASSGRGAGKHGPFF. The CDR3 coding sequence is TGTGCCAGCAGCGGGCGCGGGGCGGGGAAGCATGGCCCGTTTTTT.

The V call is TRBV5-1, the J call TRBJ2-3; a possible D gene is TRBD1 (5 bases). CDR3 length: 14 amino acids. V dropped 4 bases and J dropped 2 bases, with 11 bases sitting between them. The germline CDR1 and CDR2 sequences are SGHRS and YFSETQ. CDR3 nucleotide sequence: TGCGCCAGCAGCGGAACAGGTTTCACAGATACGCAGTATTTT. Its protein product is CASSGTGFTDTQYF.

The rearrangement uses TRBV9 and TRBJ1-6; TRBD1 matches 9 bases. With 3 bases clipped from V and 7 bases from J, the junction kept 5 bases outside the gene matches. Germline lookup yields CDR1 SGDLS and CDR2 YYNGEE. CDR3 length: 15 residues. This chain's CDR3 is CASSAQGARNSPLHF. The CDR3 coding sequence is TGTGCCAGCAGCGCACAGGGGGCTCGGAATTCACCCCTCCACTTT.

This clonotype was observed many times. The rearrangement joins TRBV11-1 to TRBJ2-4, with D possibly being TRBD1 (6 bases). The germline V gene has CDR1 SGHAT and CDR2 FQDESV (reference sequence). This CDR3 has 14 residues. V was pared by 6 bases and J by 5 bases, with 14 bases between. This CDR3 reads CASSISGAENIQYF. The CDR3 bases are TGTGCCAGCAGTATCTCAGGGGCGGAAAACATTCAGTACTTC.

The chain is built from TRBV30 and TRBJ1-6; D is undetermined. This CDR3 contains 13 residues. The germline gives CDR1 GTSNPN, CDR2 SVGIG (reference sequence). The ends were cut back, 4 bases at V and 0 bases at J, with 4 bases in the middle. CDR3 loop: CAWTNSYNSPLHF. The CDR3 DNA is TGTGCCTGGACAAACTCCTATAATTCACCCCTCCACTTT.

This chain connects TRBV4-3 to TRBJ1-6, with D unresolved. There are 13 residues in the CDR3. Per germline, CDR1 LGHNA and CDR2 YSLEER. V lost 0 bases to trimming and J lost 8 bases, with 5 bases between them. CDR3 DNA: TGCGCCAGCAGCCAAGATTTGGATTCACCCCTCCACTTT. Translated, it gives CASSQDLDSPLHF.